The source of this T cell receptor (beta chain) is a study of blood T cell repertoires in COVID-19. Overall study: The origin of the acute and convalescent COVID-19 samples was the United States, Italy and Spain. Sources were T cells, B-cell-depleted T cells, or PBMCs; the material itself was cDNA or gDNA.

This clone appeared a single time. CDR3 length: 17 residues. Germline CDR1 SGDLS, CDR2 YYNGEE. V was clipped by 0 bases and J by 7 bases, with 20 bases between them. Enrolled through a virtual design, the participants were between roughly 18 and 90 years of age and came from around 25 US areas. Cohort assignment relied on participant-reported clinical history. Produced via immunoSEQ multiplex PCR; TCRdb's table is partial and in-frame only. The sample consists of 150,000 to 250,000 clones, about nine tenths of them appearing once. This TCR came from a young woman who had recovered from COVID-19. What was sequenced was PBMCs or T cells enriched from blood (not recorded which). The chain joins TRBV9 to TRBJ1-5, with no clear D. The chain's CDR3 is CASSVGPRTTSLQPQHF. The CDR3 DNA follows: TGTGCCAGCAGCGTAGGCCCTAGGACCACTAGTCTACAGCCCCAGCATTTT.